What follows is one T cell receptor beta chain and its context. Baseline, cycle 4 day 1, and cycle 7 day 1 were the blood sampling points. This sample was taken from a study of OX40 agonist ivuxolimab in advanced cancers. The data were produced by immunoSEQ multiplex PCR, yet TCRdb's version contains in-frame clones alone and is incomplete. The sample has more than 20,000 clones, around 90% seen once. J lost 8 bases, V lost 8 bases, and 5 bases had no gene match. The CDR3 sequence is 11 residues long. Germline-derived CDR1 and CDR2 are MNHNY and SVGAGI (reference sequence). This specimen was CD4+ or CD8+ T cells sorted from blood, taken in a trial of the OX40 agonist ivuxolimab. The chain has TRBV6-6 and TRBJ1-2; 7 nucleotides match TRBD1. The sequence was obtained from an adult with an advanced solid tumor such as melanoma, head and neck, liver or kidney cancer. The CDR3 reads CASRRQGGYTF. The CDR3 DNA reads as TGTGCCAGCCGAAGACAGGGAGGCTACACCTTC.